These 9 T cell receptor beta chains were all obtained from the same sample, sequenced in a study of cytomegalovirus exposure and HLA in healthy donors. Both 60 Vbeta primers and 13 Jbeta primers went into the PCR. Method: immunoSEQ multiplex PCR; TCRdb's copy keeps in-frame clones and lacks some. Here the sample spans 70,000 to 95,000 clones, roughly 80% being singletons. The material sequenced was PBMCs. Source of these receptors: a young man in good health and CMV-seropositive.

The chain recombines TRBV28 with TRBJ2-7, with TRBD1 as a possible D gene (6 bases). CDR3 length: 15 amino acids. Per germline, CDR1 MDHEN and CDR2 SYDVKM. V was clipped by 3 bases and J by 0 bases, with 12 bases between them. The CDR3 loop is CASSFRGLLSYEQYF. The CDR3 DNA follows: TGTGCCAGCAGTTTCAGGGGTCTTCTCTCCTACGAGCAGTACTTC.

The V gene is TRBV29-1, the J gene TRBJ2-7; weak D call: TRBD2 (6 bases). Per the germline V gene, CDR1 is SQVTM and CDR2 is ANQGSEA. This CDR3 comprises 15 residues. The V end lost 3 bases, the J end lost 1 base, and 16 bases lay between the germline ends. Here the CDR3 DNA reads TGCAGCGTTGATCGGATAGCAGGGAGGTCCTACGAGCAGTACTTC. Translated, it gives CSVDRIAGRSYEQYF.

The chain joins TRBV5-4 to TRBJ2-5, with D maybe TRBD2 (5 bases). Per germline, CDR1 SGHNT and CDR2 YYREEE (reference sequence). The CDR3 is 16 amino acids. The germline V and J ends were trimmed by 0 bases and 1 base, with 13 bases remaining between them. The CDR3 bases are TGTGCCAGCAGCTTGGGCTCCTCTAGCTTCCAAGAGACCCAGTACTTC. It yields the protein CASSLGSSSFQETQYF.

The chain joins TRBV5-1 to TRBJ1-2; the D gene is possibly TRBD1 (5 bases). V lost 7 bases, J lost 8 bases, and 12 bases lay in between. The CDR3 is made up of 11 amino acids. The germline CDR1 and CDR2 sequences are SGHRS and YFSETQ. CDR3 protein: CASEGRGGYTF. The DNA for the CDR3 is TGCGCCAGCGAAGGCCGGGGGGGCTACACCTTC. The variable domain in full, with the rest retrieved from reference TRBV5-1 and TRBJ1-2, is KAGVTQTPRYLIKTRGQQVTLSCSPISGHRSVSWYQQTPGQGLQFLFEYFSETQRNKGNFPGRFSGRQFSNSRSEMNVSTLELGDSALYLCASEGRGGYTFGSGTRLTVV.

This clone is a singleton in its sample. CDR3 DNA: TGTGCCTGGAGTGGCGACTACACAGATACGCAGTATTTT. It encodes CAWSGDYTDTQYF. The rearrangement uses TRBV30 and TRBJ2-3; D may be TRBD2 (5 bases). This CDR3 comprises 13 residues. The germline V gene has CDR1 GTSNPN and CDR2 SVGIG (reference sequence). V was pared by 1 base and J by 2 bases, with 7 bases between.

The V call is TRBV7-9, the J call TRBJ1-1; D perhaps matches TRBD1 (5 bases). V shed 8 bases and J shed 3 bases, with 7 bases lying between them. The CDR3 runs 11 residues. The germline CDR1 and CDR2 sequences are SEHNR and FQNEAQ (reference sequence). CDR3 coding DNA: TGTGCCAGCGGGGGGTACACTGAAGCTTTCTTT. Translation: CASGGYTEAFF.

The chain couples TRBV19 to TRBJ2-5; 8 bases fit TRBD1. The V segment lost 6 bases and the J segment 9 bases; nucleotides outside the gene matches: 9. The V gene's germline CDR1 is LNHDA and CDR2 SQIVND (reference sequence). This CDR3 has 13 amino acids. DNA of the CDR3: TGTGCCAGTAGCGGACAGCCGACAGGGGCCCAGTACTTC. Its protein product is CASSGQPTGAQYF.

This clone has only a few counts. The V and J genes are TRBV2 and TRBJ2-7, with D perhaps TRBD2 (5 bases). Germline V gene data show CDR1 as SNHLY and CDR2 as FYNNEI. The CDR3 loop spans 12 amino acids. V lost 6 bases to trimming and J lost 7 bases, with 13 bases between them. The CDR3 sequence is CASRATTGEQYF. The CDR3 DNA sequence: TGTGCCAGCAGAGCTACGACGGGGGAGCAGTACTTC.

The rearrangement uses TRBV19 and TRBJ1-4, with a weak D call TRBD1 (6 bases). The germline gives CDR1 LNHDA, CDR2 SQIVND (reference sequence). Trimming cost V 3 bases and J 3 bases, with 14 bases left between them. The CDR3 length is 16 residues. CDR3 nucleotides: TGTGCCAGTAGTATCGCAGGGGCCCACTCTAATGAAAAACTGTTTTTT. Translated, it gives CASSIAGAHSNEKLFF.